A single sample gave rise to the 16 T cell receptor beta chains below, sequenced in a study of cytomegalovirus exposure and HLA in healthy donors. In the PCR, 60 Vbeta and 13 Jbeta primers were used. The method was immunoSEQ multiplex PCR; TCRdb's version includes in-frame clones alone and lacks a portion of them. This sample has some 130,000 clones, with roughly 75% found just once. The material sequenced was PBMCs. The source is a man aged 25-40 years in good health.

Points on this clone: At one boundary the junction diverges from the germline segment, which might be a read error. This chain uses TRBV7-9 with TRBJ2-2; the match to TRBD2 covers 13 bases. The CDR3 length is 16 residues. CDR1 SEHNR and CDR2 FQNEAQ come from the germline V gene (reference sequence). CDR3 sequence reads: CSSSRPGLAGKEELFF. CDR3 coding DNA: TGTTCCAGCAGCCGCCCGGGACTAGCGGGAAAGGAGGAGCTGTTTTTT. The full variable domain, its missing parts supplied by reference TRBV7-9 and TRBJ2-2, is DTGVSQNPRHKITKRGQNVTFRCDPISEHNRLYWYRQTLGQGPEFLTYFQNEAQLEKSRLLSDRFSAERPKGSFSTLEIQRTEQGDSAMYLCSSSRPGLAGKEELFFGEGSRLTVL.

The CDR3: CASSFITDTQYF. The CDR3 DNA follows: TGTGCCAGCAGCTTCATCACAGATACGCAGTATTTT. V is TRBV5-6 and J is TRBJ2-3; unclear D gene. The CDR3 totals 12 residues. Trimming removed 2 bases at V and 2 bases at J, with 3 bases between. The germline CDR1 and CDR2 sequences are SGHDT and YYEEEE. Full variable domain (remainder filled in from reference TRBV5-6 and TRBJ2-3): DAGVTQSPTHLIKTRGQQVTLRCSPKSGHDTVSWYQQALGQGPQFIFQYYEEEERQRGNFPDRFSGHQFPNYSSELNVNALLLGDSALYLCASSFITDTQYFGPGTRLTVL.

The chain employs TRBV4-3 and TRBJ1-4, with D hard to call. V lost 0 bases, J lost 4 bases, and 12 bases lay in between. Germline assignment: CDR1 LGHNA and CDR2 YSLEER. The CDR3 is 16 amino acids. CDR3 in DNA: TGCGCCAGCAGCCAAGATTTGAGCGGATTTAATGAAAAACTGTTTTTT. It translates to CASSQDLSGFNEKLFF.

The chain recombines TRBV2 with TRBJ2-5; TRBD1 might be the D (5 bases). This CDR3 comprises 14 residues. The V end was cut by 2 bases, the J end by 2 bases, with 9 bases between. CDR1 and CDR2 from the germline V gene are SNHLY and FYNNEI. This chain's CDR3 is CASSERQNQETQYF. CDR3 bases: TGTGCCAGCAGTGAACGACAGAATCAAGAGACCCAGTACTTC.

This chain joins TRBV21-1 and TRBJ2-5; the table's D call of TRBD2 was not tested on the DNA. Near its end, the DNA agrees better with TRBJ2-7, so the J call may be wrong. TRBV21-1 is described as a pseudogene. CDR3 length equals 15 residues. CDR3 sequence reads: CASSPDLSPTYEQYF. The CDR3 region has the DNA TGTGCCAGCAGCCCTGACTTGAGCCCTACCTACGAGCAGTACTTC.

The CDR3 reads CASSLSGMNNEQFF. The DNA of the CDR3 is TGTGCCAGCAGCTTGAGCGGGATGAACAATGAGCAGTTCTTC. The gene calls are TRBV7-2 and TRBJ2-1; 7 nucleotides align to TRBD2. Germline lookup yields CDR1 SGHTA and CDR2 FQGNSA. The CDR3 has 14 amino acids. V shed 3 bases, J shed 5 bases, and the junction held 4 bases outside the gene matches.

There are a few counts of this clone. This chain uses TRBV7-9 with TRBJ1-5; D might be TRBD1 (5 bases). Germline assignment: CDR1 SEHNR and CDR2 FQNEAQ (reference sequence). V was clipped by 4 bases and J by 5 bases, with 9 bases between them. The CDR3 covers 13 residues. The CDR3 DNA is TGTGCCAGCAGCTCCCAGGGCGATCAGCCCCAGCATTTT. Translation gives CASSSQGDQPQHF.

The genes are TRBV28 and TRBJ2-7, with D possibly TRBD1 on 6 matching bases. Germline V lookup: CDR1 MDHEN, CDR2 SYDVKM. V shed 5 bases and J shed 1 base, with 18 bases lying between them. The length of the CDR3 is 16 residues. The CDR3 reads CASSPPDRPPSYEQYF. The CDR3 nucleotides read TGTGCCAGCAGTCCCCCAGACAGGCCCCCATCCTACGAGCAGTACTTC. Full variable domain (rest looked up from reference TRBV28 and TRBJ2-7): DVKVTQSSRYLVKRTGEKVFLECVQDMDHENMFWYRQDPGLGLRLIYFSYDVKMKEKGDIPEGYSVSREKKERFSLILESASTNQTSMYLCASSPPDRPPSYEQYFGPGTRLTVT.

The chain joins TRBV6-5 to TRBJ1-5; D is undetermined. The V end was cut by 6 bases, the J end by 5 bases, with 11 bases between. The germline gives CDR1 MNHEY, CDR2 SVGAGI. The CDR3 runs 13 residues. CDR3 DNA: TGTGCCAGCAGCACAAACGATCATCAGCCCCAGCATTTT. This encodes CASSTNDHQPQHF.

The V gene is TRBV4-3, the J gene TRBJ2-5; D is perhaps TRBD2 (5 bases). Germline loops: CDR1 LGHNA, CDR2 YSLEER. CDR3 length: 12 amino acids. The ends were cut back, 3 bases at V and 11 bases at J, with 13 bases in the middle. In DNA form, the CDR3 reads TGCGCCAGCAGCCATCAATTGAGGGAGCAGTACTTC. This gives the protein CASSHQLREQYF.

The gene calls are TRBV29-1 and TRBJ2-3; tentatively, D is TRBD2 (6 bases). V was pared by 6 bases and J by 4 bases, with 14 bases between. This CDR3 comprises 13 residues. CDR1 SQVTM and CDR2 ANQGSEA come from the germline V gene. The CDR3 region has the DNA TGCAGCGTCCCGGGACTCCGTCCAGATACGCAGTATTTT. It specifies CSVPGLRPDTQYF.

V usage is TRBV2 and J usage is TRBJ2-7; the match to TRBD2 covers 12 bases. The V gene end was trimmed by 6 bases and the J gene end by 5 bases; junction bases not matched to a gene: 11. Germline values: CDR1 SNHLY, CDR2 FYNNEI. This CDR3 comprises 16 residues. The CDR3 DNA reads TGTGCCAGCAGCGGTAGACTAGCGGGAGTCCCCCACGAGCAGTACTTC. As protein: CASSGRLAGVPHEQYF.

The chain is built from TRBV7-2 and TRBJ2-7, with a possible D match to TRBD2 (5 bases). V was shortened by 2 bases and J by 3 bases, with 8 bases between the two germline ends. Germline V lookup: CDR1 SGHTA, CDR2 FQGNSA. The CDR3 has 13 amino acids. This chain's CDR3 is CASSLTRGYEQYF. Here the CDR3 DNA reads TGTGCCAGCAGCTTAACTCGGGGCTACGAGCAGTACTTC.

This chain uses TRBV5-1 with TRBJ2-3; tentatively, D is TRBD2 (6 bases). The CDR3 loop spans 14 amino acids. The germline gives CDR1 SGHRS, CDR2 YFSETQ. Trimming took 6 bases from V and 0 from J, leaving 11 bases between them. In DNA, the CDR3 is TGCGCCAGCAAGGGCGGGACTAGCACAGATACGCAGTATTTT. It translates to CASKGGTSTDTQYF.

This clone was seen only once. The genes are TRBV21-1 and TRBJ2-1; TRBD2, the table's D call, was not compared with the DNA. TRBV21-1 is classified as a pseudogene. CDR3 length equals 15 residues. The DNA for the CDR3 is TGTGCCAGCAGCAAAATATCTAGCGGCCTCGGTGAGCAGTTCTTC. It specifies CASSKISSGLGEQFF.

V and J are TRBV5-6 and TRBJ2-7, with unresolved D. This CDR3 is 11 amino acids long. CDR1 and CDR2 (germline): SGHDT, YYEEEE. V lost 4 bases and J lost 2, with 4 bases in between. CDR3 in DNA: TGTGCCAGCAGCGGCCCCTACGAGCAGTACTTC. It specifies CASSGPYEQYF.